These 26 T cell receptor beta chains were sequenced from one sample in a study of prognosis after radiotherapy for stage I lung cancer (dated by TCRdb to 2020 to 2022). Reads for this sample came from an Illumina HiSeq 3000. Two rounds of multiplex PCR were used to amplify the TCR beta CDR3 region from genomic DNA. In the first PCR round, primers specific to each TRBV and TRBJ gene were used, and the primer sequences were filed in Chinese patent CN105087789A. TCRdb took the public reads, trimmed them with fastp at Q25, ran MiXCR for clone calling and kept in-frame beta chains. Here each entry gathers all rows of one CDR3 protein and keeps the most common genes and DNA. Here the sample has fewer than 20,000 distinct CDR3 sequences; approximately 17% occur a single time. Together, the top ten hold less than 50% of the sample. The sample here was PBMCs, taken before or after stereotactic body radiation therapy (not recorded which). Source of these receptors: a donor over 45 with non-small cell lung cancer.

This clonotype was detected many times. The chain combines TRBV7-6 with TRBJ2-7; possibly TRBD1 for D (6 bases). The CDR3 is 17 amino acids. CDR1 and CDR2 from the germline V gene are SGHVS and FNYEAQ. The V gene lost 5 bases and the J gene lost 0 bases, with 20 bases spanning the gap. In nucleotides, the CDR3 is TGTGCCAGCAGCCCAGGGGTAACAGGTGGGATCTCCTACGAGCAGTACGTC. This codes for CASSPGVTGGISYEQYV.

CDR3 sequence (DNA): TGTGCCAGCAGTTTATACACAGTAAATGGCTACACCTTC. Its protein is CASSLYTVNGYTF. The chain employs TRBV28 and TRBJ1-2; D is uncertain. Germline V gene lookup returns CDR1 MDHEN and CDR2 SYDVKM. CDR3 length: 13 residues. Trimming cost V 1 base and J 6 bases, with 9 bases left between them.

The sample holds many counts of this clonotype. The chain is built from TRBV7-8 and TRBJ1-1; D is undetermined. The CDR3 is made up of 13 amino acids. The V gene's germline CDR1 is SGHVS and CDR2 FQNEAQ. V shed 4 bases and J shed 1 base, with 7 bases lying between them. The CDR3 DNA is TGTGCCAGCAGCTCCTTTGGGAACACTGAAGCTTTCTTT. This codes for CASSSFGNTEAFF.

The gene calls are TRBV28 and TRBJ1-1; no clear D. The germline gives CDR1 MDHEN, CDR2 SYDVKM. The CDR3 runs to 13 residues. V was clipped by 5 bases and J by 3 bases, with 10 bases between them. The CDR3 DNA is TGTGCCAGCAGTCCGCCCTTGTACACTGAAGCTTTCTTT. It codes for CASSPPLYTEAFF.

In this sample, this clonotype turned up many times. The rearrangement joins TRBV10-3 to TRBJ2-1; unclear D gene. The CDR3 extends over 12 amino acids. With 3 bases removed from V and 3 bases from J, the gap between germline ends came to 3 bases. Germline values: CDR1 ENHRY, CDR2 SYGVKD. The CDR3 DNA reads TGTGCCATCAGTGATGGCTACAATGAGCAGTTCTTC. Protein product: CAISDGYNEQFF.

This clonotype is medium-sized in the sample. The gene calls are TRBV11-2 and TRBJ2-3; no firm D call. The CDR3 runs 14 residues. Germline assignment: CDR1 SGHAT and CDR2 FQNNGV. V was clipped by 1 base and J by 4 bases, with 9 bases between them. As DNA, the CDR3 is TGTGCCAGCAGCTTAGTTGGTGGGCCAGATACGCAGTATTTT. It specifies CASSLVGGPDTQYF.

For this clonotype: Only one base separates this from a far larger clonotype, so it likely reflects a read error. The chain combines TRBV6-9 with TRBJ1-4, with D unresolved. The CDR3 spans 14 residues. CDR1 is MNHGY and CDR2 is SVAAGI in the germline V gene. The CDR3 nucleotides read TGTGCCTGCAGTTACAGTCTGACACGTGAAAAACTGTTTTTT. This translates into CACSYSLTREKLFF.

This clonotype has a count of ten or more. The rearrangement joins TRBV7-9 to TRBJ2-7; the match to TRBD2 covers 8 bases. The germline V gene has CDR1 SEHNR and CDR2 FQNEAQ (reference sequence). The CDR3 sequence is 15 residues long. With V trimmed by 3 bases and J by 3 bases, 7 bases remained unmatched. The CDR3: CASSLGDGRGYEQYF. DNA of the CDR3: TGTGCCAGCAGCTTGGGGGACGGGAGGGGCTACGAGCAGTACTTC.

The chain combines TRBV5-1 with TRBJ2-3, with TRBD2 identical over 10 bases. Germline-derived CDR1 and CDR2 are SGHRS and YFSETQ. The CDR3 sequence is 15 residues long. The V segment lost 2 bases and the J segment 1 base; nucleotides outside the gene matches: 1. The CDR3 reads CASSFLAGGTDTQYF. DNA of the CDR3: TGCGCCAGCAGCTTCCTAGCGGGGGGCACAGATACGCAGTATTTT.

This clonotype has ten or more counts. This chain uses TRBV28 with TRBJ2-3; possible D gene TRBD2, 6 bases. CDR3 length: 14 amino acids. From germline, CDR1 is MDHEN and CDR2 SYDVKM. The ends were cut back, 7 bases at V and 6 bases at J, with 17 bases in the middle. The CDR3 coding sequence is TGTGCCAGCAAGGAGGAGGGTTGGTTGGATACGCAGTATTTT. It yields the protein CASKEEGWLDTQYF.

This clonotype was detected ten times or more. The chain recombines TRBV19 with TRBJ2-3; 9 nucleotides align to TRBD2. V shed 2 bases and J 1 base; nucleotides not matched to a gene: 1. The CDR3 length is 15 residues. Germline assignment: CDR1 LNHDA and CDR2 SQIVND (reference sequence). The DNA for the CDR3 is TGTGCCAGTAGTATACAGCGGGGGGGCACAGATACGCAGTATTTT. This translates into CASSIQRGGTDTQYF.

This clonotype was observed many times. V gene TRBV6-1 combines with J gene TRBJ1-5; D is uncertain. The CDR3 spans 17 residues. Trimming stripped 7 bases from V and 0 bases from J, with 19 bases between. CDR1 is MNHNS, CDR2 SASEGT, per germline. The CDR3 coding sequence is TGTGCCAGCATCCGGACTGATACGATCTATAGCAATCAGCCCCAGCATTTT. Translated, it gives CASIRTDTIYSNQPQHF.

To note about this clonotype: Since a far larger clone is one base different, this is likely a read error. The chain combines TRBV6-2 or TRBV6-3 with TRBJ2-1; 13 positions match TRBD2. This CDR3 region has 17 residues. J gave up 7 bases and V 5 bases, and 11 bases lay outside the gene matches. Germline CDR1 and CDR2: MNHEY and SVGEGT. This CDR3 reads CASSDRIGLAGVNEQFF. For the CDR3, the DNA is TGTGCCAGCAGTGACAGAATTGGACTAGCGGGAGTAAATGAGCAGTTCTTC.

Concerning this clonotype: This CDR3 fails to terminate in the conserved phenylalanine or tryptophan, so it likely reflects a read error. The chain links TRBV11-1 to TRBJ2-5; D remains unclear. In germline, CDR1 is SGHAT, CDR2 FQDESV (reference sequence). The CDR3 totals 12 residues. CDR3 coding DNA: TGTGCCGGCAGTTCGTTTTGGGAGACCCAGTACTTA. Its translation: CAGSSFWETQYL.

At least ten counts were recorded for this clonotype. The CDR3 sequence is CASSPGQGGNYGYTF. The CDR3 DNA sequence: TGCGCCAGCAGCCCAGGACAGGGCGGGAACTATGGCTACACCTTC. The V and J genes are TRBV5-1 and TRBJ1-2, with 8 bases identical to TRBD1. The CDR3 contains 15 residues. Per germline, CDR1 SGHRS and CDR2 YFSETQ. V lost 4 bases and J lost 2; bases outside the gene matches: 7. The variable domain in full, completed from reference TRBV5-1 and TRBJ1-2, reads KAGVTQTPRYLIKTRGQQVTLSCSPISGHRSVSWYQQTPGQGLQFLFEYFSETQRNKGNFPGRFSGRQFSNSRSEMNVSTLELGDSALYLCASSPGQGGNYGYTFGSGTRLTVV.

The table lists this clonotype with many counts. V gene TRBV5-1 combines with J gene TRBJ2-7; 9 nucleotides agree with TRBD1. V lost 1 base, J lost 3 bases, and 5 bases stayed unmatched. CDR3 length: 15 amino acids. The germline V gene encodes CDR1 SGHRS and CDR2 YFSETQ. The CDR3 is CASSLTGGRHYEQYV. In nucleotides, the CDR3 is TGCGCCAGCAGCTTGACAGGGGGCAGGCACTACGAGCAGTACGTC.

This clonotype was detected many times. This chain links TRBV6-2 or TRBV6-3 with TRBJ1-5, with D unclear. This CDR3 has 12 amino acids. CDR1 MNHEY and CDR2 SVGEGT come from the germline V gene. The V gene lost 8 bases and the J gene lost 4 bases, with 9 bases spanning the gap. The CDR3 reads CASRRENQPQHF. The CDR3 region has the DNA TGTGCCAGCCGCCGAGAGAATCAGCCCCAGCATTTT.

This clonotype is medium-sized in the sample. The chain carries TRBV11-2 and TRBJ2-2, with 9 nucleotides matching TRBD2. In germline, CDR1 is SGHAT, CDR2 FQNNGV. The CDR3 consists of 16 residues. Unmatched junction bases numbered 12, after V lost 7 bases and J lost 6 bases. CDR3 residues: CASIFRAGGPPGELFF. The CDR3 DNA sequence: TGTGCCAGCATCTTTCGGGCGGGAGGGCCCCCCGGGGAGCTGTTTTTT.

There are a few counts of this clonotype. V gene TRBV6-1 combines with J gene TRBJ1-5; 7 bases align to TRBD1. From germline, CDR1 is MNHNS and CDR2 SASEGT. This CDR3 is built from 15 residues. J gave up 0 bases and V 6 bases, and 5 bases lay outside the gene matches. CDR3 coding DNA: TGTGCCAGCAGCCCACAGGGGAATAGCAATCAGCCCCAGCATTTT. Amino acid sequence: CASSPQGNSNQPQHF.

In this sample, this clonotype turned up many times. V is TRBV5-6 and J is TRBJ2-1, with 8 bases fitting TRBD2. Germline V lookup: CDR1 SGHDT, CDR2 YYEEEE. V gave up 3 bases and J gave up 2 bases; unmatched junction bases: 4. This CDR3 has 15 amino acids. The CDR3 region has the DNA TGTGCCAGCAGCTCGGGACTAGGGGCCTACAATGAGCAGTTCTTC. Translation gives CASSSGLGAYNEQFF.

This clonotype was counted many times. The chain combines TRBV5-6 with TRBJ1-5; D is ambiguous. CDR3 size: 14 residues. In germline, CDR1 is SGHDT, CDR2 YYEEEE. Trimming removed 6 bases at V and 1 base at J, with 11 bases between. CDR3 residues: CASNLGPSNQPQHF. CDR3 sequence (DNA): TGTGCCAGCAACCTCGGGCCCAGCAATCAGCCCCAGCATTTT.

This clonotype was seen at least ten times. The gene calls are TRBV5-6 and TRBJ1-2; D not resolved. The CDR3 contains 13 residues. Deletions cut 1 base from V and 12 bases from J, with 16 bases between. Looked up from germline, CDR1 is SGHDT and CDR2 is YYEEEE. CDR3 protein: CASSLTLQRSNTF. The CDR3 DNA reads TGTGCCAGCAGCTTGACCCTACAGCGATCGAACACCTTC.

This clonotype has at least ten counts. This chain links TRBV19 with TRBJ2-7; D not certain. With 1 base removed from V and 2 bases from J, the gap between germline ends came to 12 bases. Germline CDR1 reads LNHDA; CDR2 reads SQIVND (reference sequence). The CDR3 runs 15 residues. DNA for the CDR3: TGTGCCAGTAGTATAGTCGGCGGAATCGCCTACGAGCAGTACTTC. This translates into CASSIVGGIAYEQYF.

This clonotype was observed at least ten times. The chain links TRBV28 to TRBJ1-4, with D possibly TRBD1 on 6 matching bases. Per the germline V gene, CDR1 is MDHEN and CDR2 is SYDVKM. The length of the CDR3 is 11 residues. Trimming took 10 bases from V and 13 from J, leaving 16 bases between them. CDR3 DNA: TGTGCCACTAGAGGTGGGGGCGGACTGTTTTTT. Its protein product is CATRGGGGLFF.

This clonotype was counted many times. The V call is TRBV20-1, the J call TRBJ2-5, with 10 bases fitting TRBD2. Trimming at V came to 0 bases and at J to 6 bases, leaving 7 bases not matched to a gene. The CDR3 is made up of 15 amino acids. CDR1 and CDR2 (germline): DFQATT, SNEGSKA (reference sequence). This CDR3 reads CSARDNLAGEQTQYF. The CDR3 nucleotides are TGCAGTGCTAGAGATAATCTAGCGGGGGAGCAGACCCAGTACTTC.

The sample holds a few counts of this clonotype. A much larger clonotype is one base distant, so this may be a read error. The chain is built from TRBV2 and TRBJ2-5; 8 bases fit TRBD1. Germline CDR1 and CDR2: SNHLY and FYNNEI. This CDR3 spans 15 amino acids. The CDR3 is CACSGQGSYQETQYF. CDR3 DNA sequence: TGTGCCTGCAGTGGACAGGGCTCGTACCAAGAGACCCAGTACTTC.